This TCR beta chain was recorded in a study of OX40 agonist ivuxolimab in advanced cancers. V was cut by 0 bases and J by 2 bases, with 8 bases left in between. The CDR3 has 15 residues. Germline CDR1 and CDR2: LNHDA and SQIVND (reference sequence). Method: immunoSEQ multiplex PCR; TCRdb's copy keeps in-frame clones and lacks some. Found here are about 63,000 clones, roughly nine tenths of them singletons; the top ten hold roughly 4%. The source is an adult with an advanced solid tumor such as melanoma, head and neck, liver or kidney cancer. This chain links TRBV19 with TRBJ2-1; D is unresolved. The specimen comprised CD4+ or CD8+ T cells sorted from blood, sampled in a trial of the OX40 agonist ivuxolimab. CDR3 in DNA: TGTGCCAGTAGTATAGATTTTGGTACCTACAATGAGCAGTTCTTC. It yields the protein CASSIDFGTYNEQFF. Drawing the rest from reference TRBV19 and TRBJ2-1, the complete variable domain is DGGITQSPKYLFRKEGQNVTLSCEQNLNHDAMYWYRQDPGQGLRLIYYSQIVNDFQKGDIAEGYSVSREKKESFPLTVTSAQKNPTAFYLCASSIDFGTYNEQFFGPGTRLTVL.